This TCR beta chain was identified in a study of early T cells in non-severe SARS-CoV-2 infection. At the level of the study: Bulk RNA isolated from unsorted whole blood underwent sequencing; chains were not paired. Study results and limitations: Matches to VDJdb favored anti-spike CD8 responses and missed private and CD4 specificities.

Individual cDNA molecules carried attached unique molecular identifiers. TCRdb redid the calling of the 5' RACE reads with MiXCR, one entry per CDR3 protein. Among 30,000 to 40,000 distinct CDR3 sequences listed, around 7% were seen once. This CDR3 contains 13 residues. Trimming took 3 bases from V and 1 from J, leaving 8 bases between them. Germline CDR1 and CDR2: SQVTM and ANQGSEA. This clonotype was seen more than once but under ten times. Its antigen is unknown. This chain connects TRBV29-1 to TRBJ2-3, with D unresolved. The clonotype comes from an adult who was a healthcare worker with PCR-confirmed SARS-CoV-2 infection or an uninfected control (not recorded which). The specimen was whole blood, collected at baseline. CDR3 nucleotides: TGCAGCGTTGATGTCGCCCGCACAGATACGCAGTATTTT. As protein: CSVDVARTDTQYF.